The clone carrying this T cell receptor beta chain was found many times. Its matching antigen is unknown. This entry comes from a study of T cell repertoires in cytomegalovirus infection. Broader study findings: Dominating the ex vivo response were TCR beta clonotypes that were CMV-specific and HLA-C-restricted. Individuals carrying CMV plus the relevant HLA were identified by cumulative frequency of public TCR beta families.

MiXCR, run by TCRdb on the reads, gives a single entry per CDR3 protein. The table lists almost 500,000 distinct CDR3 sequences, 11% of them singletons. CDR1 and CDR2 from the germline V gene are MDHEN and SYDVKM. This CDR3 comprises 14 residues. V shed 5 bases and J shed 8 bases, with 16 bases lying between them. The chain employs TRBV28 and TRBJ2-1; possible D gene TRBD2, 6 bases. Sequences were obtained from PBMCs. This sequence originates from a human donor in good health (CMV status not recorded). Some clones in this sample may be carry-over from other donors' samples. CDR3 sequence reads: CASSIGTGEYEQFF. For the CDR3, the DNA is TGTGCCAGCAGTATAGGAACGGGGGAGTATGAGCAGTTCTTC.